The 17 T cell receptor beta chains reported below all come from one sample, sequenced in a study of blood T cell repertoires in COVID-19. The assay was immunoSEQ multiplex PCR, and TCRdb's table has in-frame clones only and misses some. The sample carries 250,000 to 350,000 clones, about 90% recorded once. Sequencing was done on a sample of peripheral blood. The receptors here all came from a woman aged 45 to 65 who had recovered from COVID-19.

This chain joins TRBV10-3 and TRBJ1-2; unclear D gene. Germline CDR1 is ENHRY and CDR2 is SYGVKD. The CDR3 loop spans 16 amino acids. The V end was cut by 3 bases, the J end by 0 bases, with 14 bases between. The CDR3 reads CAISDRWAEANYGYTF. The CDR3 bases are TGTGCCATCAGTGACAGATGGGCTGAAGCTAACTATGGCTACACCTTC.

The chain uses TRBV7-2 and TRBJ1-2; 7 bases agree with TRBD1. This CDR3 region has 13 residues. Trimming at V came to 5 bases and at J to 8 bases, leaving 8 bases not matched to a gene. The germline gives CDR1 SGHTA, CDR2 FQGNSA. CDR3 in DNA: TGTGCCAGCAGCGAGATTTTGACAGGGGGCTACACCTTC. It codes for CASSEILTGGYTF.

The chain uses TRBV7-2 and TRBJ1-5; D call uncertain. The CDR3 runs to 14 residues. CDR1 is SGHTA, CDR2 FQGNSA, per germline. V was pared by 4 bases and J by 2 bases, with 9 bases between. The CDR3 DNA is TGTGCCAGCAGCTCAACAACAGGCAATCAGCCCCAGCATTTT. It translates to CASSSTTGNQPQHF.

The chain joins TRBV3-1 (or the pseudogene TRBV3-2) to TRBJ1-3, with unresolved D. The CDR3 is 15 residues long. Germline CDR1 LGHDT, CDR2 YNNKEL (reference sequence). V gave up 2 bases and J gave up 0 bases, with 8 bases separating them. Here the CDR3 DNA reads TGTGCCAGCAGCCAAAACCAGGACTCTGGAAACACCATATATTTT. Translation gives CASSQNQDSGNTIYF.

V usage is TRBV6-6 and J usage is TRBJ2-7; maybe TRBD2 (6 bases). Looked up from germline, CDR1 is MNHNY and CDR2 is SVGAGI (reference sequence). Trimming removed 2 bases from V and 4 bases from J, with 12 bases in between. This CDR3 has 14 amino acids. Here the CDR3 reads CASSYAGRGYEQYF. Here the CDR3 DNA reads TGTGCCAGCAGTTACGCGGGTCGGGGGTACGAGCAGTACTTC.

The chain is built from TRBV19 and TRBJ1-1, with D perhaps TRBD1 (5 bases). V gave up 4 bases and J gave up 1 base, with 7 bases separating them. The V gene's germline CDR1 is LNHDA and CDR2 SQIVND (reference sequence). The CDR3 runs 13 residues. CDR3 sequence: CASSTGENTEAFF. DNA for the CDR3: TGTGCCAGTAGTACGGGGGAGAACACTGAAGCTTTCTTT.

The J gene is TRBJ2-2, the V gene TRBV7-8; 11 bases match TRBD1. The CDR3 is 16 amino acids. J gave up 4 bases and V 5 bases, and 6 bases lay outside the gene matches. CDR1 and CDR2 (germline): SGHVS, FQNEAQ. CDR3 in amino acids: CASSAGTGGPTGELFF. The CDR3 nucleotides are TGTGCCAGCAGCGCCGGGACAGGGGGTCCCACCGGGGAGCTGTTTTTT.

The rearrangement uses TRBV6-5 and TRBJ2-1; 10 bases line up with TRBD2. CDR1 and CDR2 (germline): MNHEY, SVGAGI. V was pared by 0 bases and J by 5 bases, with 1 base of the junction left unmatched. This CDR3 region has 15 residues. The CDR3 region has the DNA TGTGCCAGCAGTTACTCTAGCGGGGGGAACAATGAGCAGTTCTTC. Translating gives CASSYSSGGNNEQFF.

This chain joins TRBV7-2 and TRBJ2-2; possible D gene TRBD2, 5 bases. V was clipped by 6 bases and J by 4 bases, with 15 bases between them. The CDR3 spans 15 residues. The germline gives CDR1 SGHTA, CDR2 FQGNSA. The CDR3 DNA reads TGTGCCAGCAGTTCTCTAGCCCCCTCCACCGGGGAGCTGTTTTTT. Translated: CASSSLAPSTGELFF.

V usage is TRBV5-8 and J usage is TRBJ2-1; 7 positions match TRBD2. This CDR3 is built from 15 residues. In germline, CDR1 is SGHTS, CDR2 YDEGEE. With 2 bases clipped from V and 2 bases from J, the junction kept 4 bases outside the gene matches. The CDR3 spells CASSLGTITYNEQFF. The DNA for the CDR3 is TGTGCCAGCAGCTTAGGGACTATAACCTACAATGAGCAGTTCTTC. The whole variable domain, remainder taken from reference TRBV5-8 and TRBJ2-1, is EAGVTQSPTHLIKTRGQQATLRCSPISGHTSVYWYQQALGLGLQFLLWYDEGEERNRGNFPPRFSGRQFPNYSSELNVNALELEDSALYLCASSLGTITYNEQFFGPGTRLTVL.

The V and J genes are TRBV28 and TRBJ2-3, with D possibly being TRBD1 (5 bases). Germline assignment: CDR1 MDHEN and CDR2 SYDVKM. This CDR3 spans 16 amino acids. V lost 5 bases, J lost 1 base, and 16 bases lay in between. CDR3 sequence: CASSPPPGRGTDTQYF. The CDR3 DNA follows: TGTGCCAGCAGTCCACCCCCGGGCAGGGGCACAGATACGCAGTATTTT.

The chain recombines TRBV7-8 with TRBJ2-5; D ambiguous. Trimming cost V 8 bases and J 3 bases, with 16 bases left between them. There are 14 residues in the CDR3. Germline V gives CDR1 SGHVS, CDR2 FQNEAQ. CDR3 loop: CASYEDRHKETQYF. For the CDR3, the DNA is TGTGCCAGCTATGAAGACCGACACAAAGAGACCCAGTACTTC.

J is TRBJ1-1 and V is TRBV6-6, with no clear D. The V end lost 6 bases, the J end lost 3 bases, and 11 bases lay between the germline ends. Germline values: CDR1 MNHNY, CDR2 SVGAGI (reference sequence). This CDR3 has 13 residues. In DNA, the CDR3 is TGTGCCAGCAGAGGCGCGGGCGACACTGAAGCTTTCTTT. This sequence encodes CASRGAGDTEAFF.

The rearrangement joins TRBV28 to TRBJ2-7, with 14 bases lining up with TRBD2. This CDR3 region has 18 residues. Germline trimming cut 7 bases from V and 4 bases from J; bases unmatched to any gene: 15. Germline V gene lookup returns CDR1 MDHEN and CDR2 SYDVKM. CDR3 DNA: TGTGCCAGCATCCAAAGGGGGCCCGGGACTAGCGGGAGATACGAGCAGTACTTC. Its translation is CASIQRGPGTSGRYEQYF.

In DNA form, the CDR3 reads TGCGCCAGCAGCTTGACGGCGGGGGAAAACACCATATATTTT. Its translation is CASSLTAGENTIYF. The chain links TRBV5-1 to TRBJ1-3, with D tentatively TRBD1 (5 bases). V lost 1 base and J 6 bases, leaving 11 bases between the germline ends. The germline gives CDR1 SGHRS, CDR2 YFSETQ. This CDR3 region has 14 residues.

J is TRBJ1-6 and V is TRBV9, with 7 bases that match TRBD1. The CDR3 totals 14 residues. Trimming removed 1 base from V and 7 bases from J; junction bases left unmatched: 2. Germline V gene data show CDR1 as SGDLS and CDR2 as YYNGEE. CDR3 sequence: CASSVRGGNSPLHF. The DNA of the CDR3 is TGTGCCAGCAGCGTACGAGGGGGCAATTCACCCCTCCACTTT.

The chain joins TRBV5-1 to TRBJ1-2; a possible D gene is TRBD1 (5 bases). CDR1 and CDR2 from the germline V gene are SGHRS and YFSETQ. Trimming took 0 bases from V and 2 from J, leaving 8 bases between them. The CDR3 covers 14 residues. CDR3 region: CASSLGGRNYGYTF. In DNA, the CDR3 is TGCGCCAGCAGCTTGGGGGGCAGAAACTATGGCTACACCTTC. The full variable domain, its missing parts supplied by reference TRBV5-1 and TRBJ1-2, is KAGVTQTPRYLIKTRGQQVTLSCSPISGHRSVSWYQQTPGQGLQFLFEYFSETQRNKGNFPGRFSGRQFSNSRSEMNVSTLELGDSALYLCASSLGGRNYGYTFGSGTRLTVV.